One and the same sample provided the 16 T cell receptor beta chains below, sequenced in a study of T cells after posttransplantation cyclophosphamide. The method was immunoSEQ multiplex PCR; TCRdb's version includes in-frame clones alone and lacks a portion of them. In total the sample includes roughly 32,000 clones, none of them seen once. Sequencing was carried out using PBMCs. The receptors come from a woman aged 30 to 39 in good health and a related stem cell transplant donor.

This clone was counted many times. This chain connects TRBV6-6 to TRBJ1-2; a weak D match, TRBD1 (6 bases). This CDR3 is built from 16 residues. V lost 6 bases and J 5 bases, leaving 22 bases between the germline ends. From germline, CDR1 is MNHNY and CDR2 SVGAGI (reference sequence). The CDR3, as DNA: TGTGCCAGCAGGCGCTTGCTGGCCGGGACATTATATGGCTACACCTTC. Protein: CASRRLLAGTLYGYTF.

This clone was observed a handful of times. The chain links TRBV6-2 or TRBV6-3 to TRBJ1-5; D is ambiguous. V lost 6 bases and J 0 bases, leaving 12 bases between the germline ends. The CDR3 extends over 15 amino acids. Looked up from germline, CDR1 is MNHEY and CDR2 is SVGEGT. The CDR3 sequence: CASSRLGYSNQPQHF. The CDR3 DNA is TGTGCCAGCAGCAGACTTGGGTATAGCAATCAGCCCCAGCATTTT.

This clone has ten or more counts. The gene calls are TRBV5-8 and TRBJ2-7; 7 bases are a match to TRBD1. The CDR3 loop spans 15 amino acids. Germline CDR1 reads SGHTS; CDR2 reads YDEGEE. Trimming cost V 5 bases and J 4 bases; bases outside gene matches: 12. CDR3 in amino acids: CASSPYRGNSYEQYF. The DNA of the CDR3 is TGTGCCAGCAGTCCCTACAGGGGAAATTCTTACGAGCAGTACTTC. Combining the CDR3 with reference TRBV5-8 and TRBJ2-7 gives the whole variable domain EAGVTQSPTHLIKTRGQQATLRCSPISGHTSVYWYQQALGLGLQFLLWYDEGEERNRGNFPPRFSGRQFPNYSSELNVNALELEDSALYLCASSPYRGNSYEQYFGPGTRLTVT.

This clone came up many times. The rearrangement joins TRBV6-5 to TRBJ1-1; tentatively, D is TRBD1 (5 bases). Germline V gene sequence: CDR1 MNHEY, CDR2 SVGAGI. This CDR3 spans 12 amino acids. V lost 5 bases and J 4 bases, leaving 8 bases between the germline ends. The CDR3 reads CASSGASTEAFF. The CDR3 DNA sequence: TGTGCCAGCAGTGGGGCTAGCACTGAAGCTTTCTTT.

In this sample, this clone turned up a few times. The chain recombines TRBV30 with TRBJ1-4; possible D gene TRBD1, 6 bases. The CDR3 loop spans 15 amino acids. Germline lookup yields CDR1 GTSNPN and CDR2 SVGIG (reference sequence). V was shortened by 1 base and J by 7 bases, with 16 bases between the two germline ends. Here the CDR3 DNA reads TGTGCCTGGAGTGATCGACAGGCCCTAGGTGAAAAACTGTTTTTT. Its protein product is CAWSDRQALGEKLFF.

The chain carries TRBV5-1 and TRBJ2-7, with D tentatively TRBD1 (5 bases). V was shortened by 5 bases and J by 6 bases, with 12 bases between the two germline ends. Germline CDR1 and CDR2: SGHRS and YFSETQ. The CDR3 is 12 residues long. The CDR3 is CASRVGDREQYF. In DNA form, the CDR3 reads TGCGCCAGCAGAGTAGGGGATCGCGAGCAGTACTTC.

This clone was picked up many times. The CDR3 sequence is CASSLTDNNYGYTF. CDR3 in DNA: TGTGCCAGCAGTTTAACGGACAATAACTATGGCTACACCTTC. The chain is built from TRBV28 and TRBJ1-2; tentatively, D is TRBD1 (5 bases). CDR1 is MDHEN and CDR2 is SYDVKM in the germline V gene. The CDR3 is made up of 14 amino acids. Trimming took off 2 bases at V and 1 base at J, with 8 bases between the two ends.

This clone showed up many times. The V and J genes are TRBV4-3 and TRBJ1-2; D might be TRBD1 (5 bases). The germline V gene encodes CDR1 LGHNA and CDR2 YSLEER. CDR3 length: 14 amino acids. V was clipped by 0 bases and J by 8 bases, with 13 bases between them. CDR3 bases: TGCGCCAGCAGCCAAGAGTCAGGGTGGTACGGCTACACCTTC. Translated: CASSQESGWYGYTF.

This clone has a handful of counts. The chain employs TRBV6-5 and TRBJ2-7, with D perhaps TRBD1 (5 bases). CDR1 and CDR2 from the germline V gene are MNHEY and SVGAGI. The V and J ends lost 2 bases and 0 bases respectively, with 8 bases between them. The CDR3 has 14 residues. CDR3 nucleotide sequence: TGTGCCAGCAGTTACCGCAGGGCCTCCTACGAGCAGTACTTC. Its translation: CASSYRRASYEQYF.

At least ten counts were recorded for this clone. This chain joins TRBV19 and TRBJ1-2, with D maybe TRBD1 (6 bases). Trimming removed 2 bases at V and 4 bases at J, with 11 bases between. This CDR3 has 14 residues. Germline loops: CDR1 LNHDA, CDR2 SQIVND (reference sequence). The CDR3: CASSIPRGVYGYTF. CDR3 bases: TGTGCCAGTAGTATACCCAGGGGAGTCTATGGCTACACCTTC.

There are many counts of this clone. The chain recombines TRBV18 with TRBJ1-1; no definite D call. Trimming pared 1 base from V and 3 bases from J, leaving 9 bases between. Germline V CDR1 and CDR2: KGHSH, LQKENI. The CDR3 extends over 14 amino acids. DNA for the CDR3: TGTGCCAGCTCACCACAGGGCACAGACACTGAAGCTTTCTTT. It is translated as CASSPQGTDTEAFF.

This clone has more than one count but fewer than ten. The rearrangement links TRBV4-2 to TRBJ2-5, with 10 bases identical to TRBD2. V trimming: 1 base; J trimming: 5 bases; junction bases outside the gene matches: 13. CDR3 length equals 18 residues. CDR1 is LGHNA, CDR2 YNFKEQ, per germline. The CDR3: CASSQVPSGGALGETQYF. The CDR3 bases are TGTGCCAGCAGCCAAGTGCCCAGCGGGGGGGCGTTGGGGGAGACCCAGTACTTC.

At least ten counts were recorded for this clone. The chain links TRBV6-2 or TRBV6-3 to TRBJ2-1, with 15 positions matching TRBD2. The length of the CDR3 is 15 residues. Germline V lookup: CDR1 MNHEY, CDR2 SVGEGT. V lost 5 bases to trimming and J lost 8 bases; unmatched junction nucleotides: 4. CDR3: CASSRTSGGAYEQFF. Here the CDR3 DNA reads TGTGCCAGCAGTCGGACTAGCGGGGGGGCCTATGAGCAGTTCTTC.

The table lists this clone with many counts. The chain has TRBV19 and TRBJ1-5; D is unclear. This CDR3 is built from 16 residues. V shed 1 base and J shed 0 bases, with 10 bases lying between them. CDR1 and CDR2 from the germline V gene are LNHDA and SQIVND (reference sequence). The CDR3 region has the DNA TGTGCCAGTAGTATAGGTAGGCGGATTAGCAATCAGCCCCAGCATTTT. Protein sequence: CASSIGRRISNQPQHF.

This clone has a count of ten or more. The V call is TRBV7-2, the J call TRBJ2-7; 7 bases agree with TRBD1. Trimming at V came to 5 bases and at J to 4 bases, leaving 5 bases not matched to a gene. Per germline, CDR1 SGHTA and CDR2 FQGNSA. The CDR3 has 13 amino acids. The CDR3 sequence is CASSRDRYYEQYF. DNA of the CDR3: TGTGCCAGCAGCAGGGACAGATATTACGAGCAGTACTTC. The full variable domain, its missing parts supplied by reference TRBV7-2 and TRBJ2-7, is GAGVSQSPSNKVTEKGKDVELRCDPISGHTALYWYRQSLGQGLEFLIYFQGNSAPDKSGLPSDRFSAERTGGSVSTLTIQRTQQEDSAVYLCASSRDRYYEQYFGPGTRLTVT.

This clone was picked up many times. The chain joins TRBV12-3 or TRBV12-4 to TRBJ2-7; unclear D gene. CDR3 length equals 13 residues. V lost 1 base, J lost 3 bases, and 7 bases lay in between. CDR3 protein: CASSLEGHYEQYF. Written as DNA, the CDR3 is TGTGCCAGCAGTTTAGAAGGGCACTACGAGCAGTACTTC.